This T cell receptor beta chain appears in the sequencing data of a study of identical twins. Study-wide results and caveats: One should note that invariant MAIT and iNKT cells could partly confound zero-insertion analyses. A cross-sectional statistical analysis, not follow-up of the same donors, supported the conclusions. Compared with models, monozygotic twins showed more out-of-frame TCR alpha sharing.

After template switching added a universal primer site, the resulting cDNA carried unique molecular identifiers. TCRdb processed the 5' RACE reads anew with MiXCR; each CDR3 protein has one entry. The data hold about 530,000 distinct CDR3 sequences, with about a fifth observed a single time. The CDR3 has 14 amino acids. CDR1 and CDR2 (germline): ENHRY, SYGVKD. A remark on this clonotype: No antigen is known for it. The junction departs from the called germline gene at one end, perhaps through a read error.

This sample was also put to use in a study of yellow fever vaccine responses in identical twins.

The sequenced material came from CD4+ T cells sorted from blood. V gene TRBV10-3 combines with J gene TRBJ2-1; possibly TRBD1 for D (5 bases). The receptor was isolated from a woman aged 18-29 years in good health. CDR3 in amino acids: CAVSGQNSYNEQFF. Here the CDR3 DNA reads TGTGCCGTCAGTGGACAAAACTCCTACAATGAGCAGTTCTTC.